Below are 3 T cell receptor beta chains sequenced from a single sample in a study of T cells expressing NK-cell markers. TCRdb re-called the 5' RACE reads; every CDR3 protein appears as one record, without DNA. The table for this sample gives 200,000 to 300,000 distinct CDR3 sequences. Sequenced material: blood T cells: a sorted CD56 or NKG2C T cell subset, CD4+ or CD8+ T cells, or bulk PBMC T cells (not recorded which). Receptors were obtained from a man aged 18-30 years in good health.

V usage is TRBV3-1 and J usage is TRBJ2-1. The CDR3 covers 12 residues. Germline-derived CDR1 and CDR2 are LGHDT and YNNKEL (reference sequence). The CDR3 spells CASSHFGNEQFF.

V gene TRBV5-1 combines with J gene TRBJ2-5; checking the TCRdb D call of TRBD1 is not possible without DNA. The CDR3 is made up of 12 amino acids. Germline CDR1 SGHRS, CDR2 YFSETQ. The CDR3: CASSRTEETQYF.

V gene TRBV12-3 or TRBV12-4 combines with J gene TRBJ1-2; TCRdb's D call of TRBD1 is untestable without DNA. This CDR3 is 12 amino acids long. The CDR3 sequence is CASRTGGYGYTF.